These T cell receptor beta chains were read from a single sample in a study of OX40 agonist ivuxolimab in advanced cancers. Generated by immunoSEQ multiplex PCR, the TCRdb table keeps only in-frame clones and is missing some. The repertoire includes more than 80,000 clones, just over 90% of them detected once, and approximately 0.52% sits in the top ten. This specimen was CD4+ or CD8+ T cells sorted from blood, taken in a trial of the OX40 agonist ivuxolimab. The receptors come from an adult with an advanced solid tumor such as melanoma, head and neck, liver or kidney cancer. Both conserved end residues are part of each CDR3. The order of the fields is CDR3 protein, CDR3 DNA, clone size, D gene, J gene, V gene. D genes are given only for firm matches. Rows may omit the clone size; those that give it use once, few, many or a size class.

CASSTGRTATF TGTGCCAGCAGCACCGGACGGACGGCGACCTTC . . TRBJ1-2 TRBV5-6
CASSLRDGLNEQYF TGTGCCAGCTCCCTCCGGGACGGACTTAACGAGCAGTACTTC . . TRBJ2-7 TRBV18
CASSMVGGLADTQYF TGTGCCAGTAGTATGGTGGGGGGGCTGGCAGATACGCAGTATTTT . . TRBJ2-3 TRBV19
CASSQQGGVGPQHF TGCGCCAGCAGCCAACAGGGAGGGGTTGGGCCCCAGCATTTT once . TRBJ1-5 TRBV4-3
CAWRGLDRHEQFF TGTGCCTGGAGGGGACTAGATCGGCATGAGCAGTTCTTC . TRBD2 TRBJ2-1 TRBV30
CASSLARPNTEAFF TGTGCCAGCAGCTTAGCGAGGCCGAACACTGAAGCTTTCTTT . . TRBJ1-1 TRBV7-9
CATGPKRGNTIYF TGCGCCACAGGACCAAAACGGGGAAACACCATATATTTT . . TRBJ1-3 TRBV6-1
CASSFERGTQYF TGTGCCAGCAGCTTCGAGCGGGGGACGCAGTATTTT . TRBD2 TRBJ2-3 TRBV7-9
CASRDRQGPLSNGYTF TGTGCCAGCAGGGATAGACAGGGTCCCCTCTCTAATGGCTACACCTTC . TRBD1 TRBJ1-2 TRBV9
CASSTQGASGGEQYF TGTGCCAGCAGCACACAGGGGGCCTCGGGGGGTGAGCAGTACTTC . TRBD1 TRBJ2-7 TRBV5-4
CASSFQGTTNEKLFF TGTGCCAGCAGCTTCCAGGGGACTACTAATGAAAAACTGTTTTTT . . TRBJ1-4 TRBV7-2
CASSFAGSGEETQYF TGCGCCAGCAGCTTTGCGGGGAGTGGGGAAGAGACCCAGTACTTC . . TRBJ2-5 TRBV5-1
CASSPGREQGYTF TGTGCCAGCAGCCCCGGCCGCGAGCAAGGCTACACCTTC . . TRBJ1-2 TRBV7-2
CASSVGGATGELFF TGTGCCAGCAGCGTAGGAGGAGCCACCGGGGAGCTGTTTTTT . . TRBJ2-2 TRBV9
CASSLPLSNTGELFF TGCGCCAGCAGCTTGCCACTCTCGAACACCGGGGAGCTGTTTTTT . . TRBJ2-2 TRBV5-1
CASSLIPSGELFF TGTGCCAGCAGCTTAATACCATCCGGGGAGCTGTTTTTT . . TRBJ2-2 TRBV7-3
CASSSPGQGAYEQYF TGTGCCAGTAGCTCCCCGGGACAGGGGGCCTACGAGCAGTACTTC . TRBD1 TRBJ2-7 TRBV19
CAWSPNLGNTEAFF TGTGCCTGGAGCCCGAACCTTGGGAACACTGAAGCTTTCTTT . . TRBJ1-1 TRBV30
CASSEARVGNSPLHF TGTGCCAGCAGTGAAGCCAGGGTGGGTAATTCACCCCTCCACTTT . . TRBJ1-6 TRBV2
CASSGGQFDTGELFF TGTGCCAGCAGCGGGGGGCAGTTCGACACCGGGGAGCTGTTTTTT . . TRBJ2-2 TRBV11-3
CASSSPGQVKNTEAFF TGTGCCAGCAGTTCCCCGGGACAGGTAAAGAACACTGAAGCTTTCTTT . TRBD1 TRBJ1-1 TRBV28
CASTASGTGGSPLHF TGTGCCAGTACAGCTTCCGGGACAGGGGGTTCACCCCTCCACTTT once TRBD1 TRBJ1-6 TRBV19
CASSQNTAQGGTQYF TGCGCCAGCAGCCAAAATACCGCACAGGGGGGGACCCAGTACTTC . TRBD1 TRBJ2-5 TRBV4-3
CASSLGQRNQPQHF TGTGCCAGCAGTTTGGGACAGCGGAATCAGCCCCAGCATTTT . TRBD1 TRBJ1-5 TRBV6-5
CASSRYRGRETQYF TGTGCCAGCAGTCGATACAGGGGGCGGGAGACCCAGTACTTC . TRBD1 TRBJ2-5 TRBV6-5
CASSLEGRVTGELFF TGTGCCAGCAGTTTAGAAGGCAGGGTGACCGGGGAGCTGTTTTTT . . TRBJ2-2 TRBV27
CASSPPGESYEQYF TGTGCCAGCAGCCCTCCCGGCGAGTCCTACGAGCAGTACTTC . . TRBJ2-7 TRBV9
CASRGRGVTDTQYF TGTGCCAGCCGAGGACGGGGGGTCACAGATACGCAGTATTTT . TRBD2 TRBJ2-3 TRBV6-6
CASSWDVEDTIYF TGTGCCAGCAGCTGGGACGTAGAGGACACCATATATTTT . . TRBJ1-3 TRBV5-4
CASSLEAPGLGHEQYF TGCGCCAGCAGCTTGGAAGCTCCGGGACTAGGACACGAGCAGTACTTC . TRBD2 TRBJ2-7 TRBV5-1
CASSLARGAFEAFF TGTGCCAGCAGCTTAGCGAGGGGGGCTTTTGAAGCTTTCTTT . . TRBJ1-1 TRBV7-2
CASSGGQGVGGEQYF TGTGCCAGCAGCGGAGGACAGGGTGTCGGCGGGGAGCAGTACTTC once TRBD1 TRBJ2-7 TRBV5-5
CAISEDRVQPQHF TGTGCCATCAGTGAAGACAGGGTTCAGCCCCAGCATTTT . TRBD1 TRBJ1-5 TRBV10-3
CASSTSGTANYGYTF TGTGCCAGCAGTACATCCGGGACAGCTAACTATGGCTACACCTTC . TRBD1 TRBJ1-2 TRBV28
CATTRGDGNQPQHF TGTGCCACAACCAGGGGCGATGGCAATCAGCCCCAGCATTTT . . TRBJ1-5 TRBV10-3
CASSYSGGVNTEAFF TGTGCCAGCAGTTACTCGGGGGGAGTGAACACTGAAGCTTTCTTT . . TRBJ1-1 TRBV6-5
CASSLTQGPYEQYF TGCGCCAGCAGCCTGACTCAGGGGCCCTACGAGCAGTACTTC . . TRBJ2-7 TRBV4-3
CASSQRTGRETQYF TGCGCCAGCAGCCAACGGACAGGGCGGGAGACCCAGTACTTC . TRBD1 TRBJ2-5 TRBV5-1
CASSRTSGGYYEQYF TGTGCCAGCAGCCGCACTAGCGGGGGATACTACGAGCAGTACTTC . TRBD2 TRBJ2-7 TRBV6-5
CASRMTGPPYEQYF TGTGCCAGCCGGATGACAGGTCCCCCCTACGAGCAGTACTTC once . TRBJ2-7 TRBV28
CASAQPGQTYNEQFF TGTGCCAGCGCGCAACCGGGACAAACATACAATGAGCAGTTCTTC . . TRBJ2-1 TRBV5-6
CASSFGTLSTSTDTQYF TGTGCCAGCAGCTTTGGGACTCTATCCACTAGCACAGATACGCAGTATTTT . . TRBJ2-3 TRBV7-6
CASSLQGQETQYF TGCGCCAGCAGCTTACAGGGGCAAGAGACCCAGTACTTC . TRBD1 TRBJ2-5 TRBV5-1
CASSYGGPPDSPLHF TGTGCCAGCAGTTACGGCGGGCCGCCGGATTCACCCCTCCACTTT . . TRBJ1-6 TRBV6-5
CASSQPDRPREPQHF TGTGCCAGCAGTCAACCGGACAGGCCTCGGGAGCCCCAGCATTTT . TRBD1 TRBJ1-5 TRBV7-8
CASRSGTGANTEAFF TGTGCCAGCAGATCCGGGACAGGGGCGAACACTGAAGCTTTCTTT . TRBD1 TRBJ1-1 TRBV7-2
CASSQDSPNQPQHF TGCGCCAGCAGCCAAGACAGTCCCAATCAGCCCCAGCATTTT . . TRBJ1-5 TRBV4-1
CASSPREGIVQETQYF TGTGCCAGCAGCCCAAGGGAGGGTATTGTCCAAGAGACCCAGTACTTC . TRBD2 TRBJ2-5 TRBV28
CASSFLTRQTQYF TGTGCCAGCAGTTTCTTAACACGGCAGACCCAGTACTTC . . TRBJ2-5 TRBV6-1
CASSIGPISYEQYF TGTGCCAGCAGCATTGGACCGATTTCCTACGAGCAGTACTTC . . TRBJ2-7 TRBV9
CASEGFSGNTIYF TGTGCCAGCGAAGGATTTTCTGGAAACACCATATATTTT . . TRBJ1-3 TRBV25-1
CASSLEGGGTEAFF TGTGCCAGCAGCTTAGAAGGGGGCGGCACTGAAGCTTTCTTT . TRBD1 TRBJ1-1 TRBV11-2
CASSQNLDSNQPQHF TGTGCCAGCAGCCAAAACCTGGACAGCAATCAGCCCCAGCATTTT . . TRBJ1-5 TRBV5-5
CASSLDTNTGELFF TGCGCCAGCAGCTTGGACACGAACACCGGGGAGCTGTTTTTT . . TRBJ2-2 TRBV5-1
CASSPDGGHQPQHF TGTGCCAGCAGTCCCGATGGGGGGCATCAGCCCCAGCATTTT . . TRBJ1-5 TRBV6-1
CASSASTDTQYF TGTGCCAGTAGTGCTAGCACAGATACGCAGTATTTT . . TRBJ2-3 TRBV19
CASSRGFGEQYF TGTGCCAGTAGTAGGGGTTTCGGAGAGCAGTACTTC . . TRBJ2-7 TRBV19
CASSYGTVKNEQFF TGTGCCAGCAGTTACGGGACAGTTAAGAATGAGCAGTTCTTC once TRBD1 TRBJ2-1 TRBV6-5
CASSLLGQGRKEQYF TGTGCCAGCAGCCTCCTGGGACAGGGAAGGAAAGAGCAGTACTTC . TRBD1 TRBJ2-7 TRBV7-2
CASSEGDTEAFF TGCGCCAGCAGCGAGGGGGACACTGAAGCTTTCTTT . . TRBJ1-1 TRBV5-1